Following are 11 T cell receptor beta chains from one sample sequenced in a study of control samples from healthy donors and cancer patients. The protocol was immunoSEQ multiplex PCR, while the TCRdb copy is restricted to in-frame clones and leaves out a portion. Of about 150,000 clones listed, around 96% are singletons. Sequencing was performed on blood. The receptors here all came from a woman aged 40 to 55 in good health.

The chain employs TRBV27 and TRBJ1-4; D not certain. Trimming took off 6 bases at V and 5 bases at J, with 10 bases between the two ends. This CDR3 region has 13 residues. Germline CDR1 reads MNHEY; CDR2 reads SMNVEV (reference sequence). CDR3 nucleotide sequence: TGTGCCAGCAGGATGAGGGTAAATGAAAAACTGTTTTTT. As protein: CASRMRVNEKLFF. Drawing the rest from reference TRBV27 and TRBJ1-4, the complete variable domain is EAQVTQNPRYLITVTGKKLTVTCSQNMNHEYMSWYRQDPGLGLRQIYYSMNVEVTDKGDVPEGYKVSRKEKRNFPLILESPSPNQTSLYFCASRMRVNEKLFFGSGTQLSVL.

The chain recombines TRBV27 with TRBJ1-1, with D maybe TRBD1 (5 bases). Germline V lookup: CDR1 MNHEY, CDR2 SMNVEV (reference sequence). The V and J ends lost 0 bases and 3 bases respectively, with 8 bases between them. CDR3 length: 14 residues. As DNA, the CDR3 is TGTGCCAGCAGTTTATCGTTCAGGGACACTGAAGCTTTCTTT. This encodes CASSLSFRDTEAFF.

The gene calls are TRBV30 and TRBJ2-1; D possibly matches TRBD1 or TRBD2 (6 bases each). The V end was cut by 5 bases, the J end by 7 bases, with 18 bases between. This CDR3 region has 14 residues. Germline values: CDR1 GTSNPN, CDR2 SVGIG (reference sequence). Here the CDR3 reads CAWDKGGVRNEQFF. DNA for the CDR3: TGTGCCTGGGATAAGGGGGGAGTTAGAAATGAGCAGTTCTTC.

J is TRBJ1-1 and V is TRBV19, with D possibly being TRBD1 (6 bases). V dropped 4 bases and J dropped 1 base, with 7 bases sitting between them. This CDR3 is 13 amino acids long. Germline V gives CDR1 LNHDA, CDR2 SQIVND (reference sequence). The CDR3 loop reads CASSTDRNTEAFF. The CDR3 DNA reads TGTGCCAGTAGTACGGACAGGAACACTGAAGCTTTCTTT.

DNA of the CDR3: TGCGCCAGCAGCCCGGGGCGAGGCGGCTACACCTTC. It codes for CASSPGRGGYTF. The chain carries TRBV5-1 and TRBJ1-2; the D gene is possibly TRBD1 (5 bases). The CDR3 runs 12 residues. Germline V gene sequence: CDR1 SGHRS, CDR2 YFSETQ. V lost 4 bases and J 8 bases, leaving 12 bases between the germline ends. The full variable domain, with the rest looked up from reference TRBV5-1 and TRBJ1-2, is KAGVTQTPRYLIKTRGQQVTLSCSPISGHRSVSWYQQTPGQGLQFLFEYFSETQRNKGNFPGRFSGRQFSNSRSEMNVSTLELGDSALYLCASSPGRGGYTFGSGTRLTVV.

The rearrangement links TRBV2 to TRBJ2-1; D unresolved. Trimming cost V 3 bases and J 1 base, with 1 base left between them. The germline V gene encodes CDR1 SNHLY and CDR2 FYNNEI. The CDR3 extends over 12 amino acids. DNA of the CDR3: TGTGCCAGCAGTGATTCCTACAATGAGCAGTTCTTC. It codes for CASSDSYNEQFF. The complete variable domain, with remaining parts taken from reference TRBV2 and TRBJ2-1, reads EPEVTQTPSHQVTQMGQEVILRCVPISNHLYFYWYRQILGQKVEFLVSFYNNEISEKSEIFDDQFSVERPDGSNFTLKIRSTKLEDSAMYFCASSDSYNEQFFGPGTRLTVL.

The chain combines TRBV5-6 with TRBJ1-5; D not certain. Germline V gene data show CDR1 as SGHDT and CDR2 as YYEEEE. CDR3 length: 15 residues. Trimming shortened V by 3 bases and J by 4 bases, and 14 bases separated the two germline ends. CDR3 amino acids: CASSSGVGNNQPQHF. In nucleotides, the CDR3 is TGTGCCAGCAGCTCCGGGGTGGGGAATAATCAGCCCCAGCATTTT. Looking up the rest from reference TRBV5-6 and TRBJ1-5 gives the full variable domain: DAGVTQSPTHLIKTRGQQVTLRCSPKSGHDTVSWYQQALGQGPQFIFQYYEEEERQRGNFPDRFSGHQFPNYSSELNVNALLLGDSALYLCASSSGVGNNQPQHFGDGTRLSIL.

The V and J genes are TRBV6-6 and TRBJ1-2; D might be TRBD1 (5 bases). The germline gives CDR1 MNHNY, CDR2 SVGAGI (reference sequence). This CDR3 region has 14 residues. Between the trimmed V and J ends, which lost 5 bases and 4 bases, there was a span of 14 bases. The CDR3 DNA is TGTGCCAGCAGTAACAGGCGGAGCGGCTATGGCTACACCTTC. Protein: CASSNRRSGYGYTF.

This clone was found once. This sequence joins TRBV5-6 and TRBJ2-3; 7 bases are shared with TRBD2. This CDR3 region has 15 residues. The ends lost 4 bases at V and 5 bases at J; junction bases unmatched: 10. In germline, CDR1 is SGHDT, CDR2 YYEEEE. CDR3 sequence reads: CASSLGLAVRDTQYF. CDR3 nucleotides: TGTGCCAGCAGCCTCGGTCTAGCGGTGCGAGATACGCAGTATTTT.

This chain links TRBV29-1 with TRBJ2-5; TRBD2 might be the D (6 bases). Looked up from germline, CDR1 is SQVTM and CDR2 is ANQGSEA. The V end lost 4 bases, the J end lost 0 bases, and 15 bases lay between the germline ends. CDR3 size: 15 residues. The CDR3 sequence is CSVVGGVANQETQYF. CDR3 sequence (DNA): TGCAGCGTTGTCGGGGGTGTTGCGAACCAAGAGACCCAGTACTTC.

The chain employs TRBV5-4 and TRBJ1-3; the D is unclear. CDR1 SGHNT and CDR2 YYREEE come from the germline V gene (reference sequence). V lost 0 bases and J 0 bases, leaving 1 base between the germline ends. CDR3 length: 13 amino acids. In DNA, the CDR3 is TGTGCCAGCAGCTTGGGCTCTGGAAACACCATATATTTT. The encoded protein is CASSLGSGNTIYF.